These 16 T cell receptor beta chains share one sample of origin, sequenced in a study of shared clonotypes between healthy human individuals. TCRdb's table, derived via immunoSEQ multiplex PCR, lists solely in-frame clones and lacks some. The table has approximately 470,000 clones, about 72% seen once. Input material: PBMCs. The receptor set was obtained from a woman between 35 and 50 years old in good health. Some clones in this sample may be carry-over from other donors' samples.

This clone was observed a few times. The rearrangement joins TRBV7-3 to TRBJ2-2; D is unclear. Per germline, CDR1 SGHTA and CDR2 FQGTGA. The CDR3 is 13 residues long. V was pared by 3 bases and J by 6 bases, with 8 bases between. The CDR3 region has the DNA TGTGCCAGCAGCTTGCCCCCTGCCGGGGAGCTGTTTTTT. It specifies CASSLPPAGELFF.

V is TRBV7-3 and J is TRBJ2-3; D unresolved. CDR3 size: 14 residues. V gave up 6 bases and J gave up 0 bases, with 10 bases separating them. Germline V gene sequence: CDR1 SGHTA, CDR2 FQGTGA. CDR3 in DNA: TGTGCCAGCAGTCGGACGCAGAGCACAGATACGCAGTATTTT. Its protein is CASSRTQSTDTQYF.

The genes are TRBV7-6 and TRBJ2-3; D is undetermined. The CDR3 is 12 amino acids. Germline V gives CDR1 SGHVS, CDR2 FNYEAQ. V lost 1 base and J lost 4, with 3 bases in between. The DNA for the CDR3 is TGTGCCAGCAGCTTAGATCCAGATACGCAGTATTTT. It codes for CASSLDPDTQYF.

This clone was seen once. The rearrangement uses TRBV19 and TRBJ1-4, with D possibly TRBD1 on 6 matching bases. CDR1 and CDR2 (germline): LNHDA, SQIVND (reference sequence). This CDR3 has 14 amino acids. The V end lost 5 bases, the J end lost 8 bases, and 15 bases lay between the germline ends. The DNA of the CDR3 is TGTGCCAGTAGTCAGCAGGGGATTAGCGAAAAACTGTTTTTT. Residues: CASSQQGISEKLFF.

In this sample, this clone turned up many times. The chain has TRBV29-1 and TRBJ2-1; 7 positions match TRBD2. V lost 7 bases, J lost 2 bases, and 11 bases stayed unmatched. The CDR3 contains 15 residues. In germline, CDR1 is SQVTM, CDR2 ANQGSEA. As DNA, the CDR3 is TGCAGCGGCCGTGGTAGGGGACTAACCTACAATGAGCAGTTCTTC. This gives the protein CSGRGRGLTYNEQFF.

This rearrangement joins TRBV11-3 to TRBJ2-3; D ambiguous. Looked up from germline, CDR1 is SGHNT and CDR2 is YENEEA. V was trimmed by 0 bases and J by 8 bases, leaving 9 bases between them. The length of the CDR3 is 13 residues. The CDR3 DNA follows: TGTGCCAGCAGCTTAGAGTCCACGACTACGCAGTATTTT. Amino acid sequence: CASSLESTTTQYF.

The chain recombines TRBV5-4 with TRBJ1-1, with D uncertain. This CDR3 contains 12 residues. Germline assignment: CDR1 SGHNT and CDR2 YYREEE (reference sequence). V was cut by 7 bases and J by 7 bases, with 14 bases left in between. CDR3 in DNA: TGTGCCAGCGGGGTAAAGCCGCTTGAAGCTTTCTTT. This codes for CASGVKPLEAFF. The full variable domain, rest sourced from reference TRBV5-4 and TRBJ1-1, is ETGVTQSPTHLIKTRGQQVTLRCSSQSGHNTVSWYQQALGQGPQFIFQYYREEENGRGNFPPRFSGLQFPNYSSELNVNALELDDSALYLCASGVKPLEAFFGQGTRLTVV.

The rearrangement links TRBV30 to TRBJ2-7, with 10 positions matching TRBD1. V was clipped by 4 bases and J by 3 bases; unmatched bases: 6. The CDR3 loop spans 14 amino acids. In germline, CDR1 is GTSNPN, CDR2 SVGIG (reference sequence). The CDR3 DNA is TGTGCCTGGACAAGGGGGACAGGGGACTACGAGCAGTACTTC. It encodes CAWTRGTGDYEQYF.

The chain is built from TRBV29-1 and TRBJ2-1; 7 positions match TRBD2. V lost 2 bases to trimming and J lost 7 bases; unmatched junction nucleotides: 5. This CDR3 contains 13 residues. Looked up from germline, CDR1 is SQVTM and CDR2 is ANQGSEA. The CDR3 bases are TGCAGCGTTGAATGGACTAGAGGTAATGAGCAGTTCTTC. Translated: CSVEWTRGNEQFF.

V usage is TRBV7-9 and J usage is TRBJ2-5; tentative D call: TRBD2 (5 bases). Germline CDR1 reads SEHNR; CDR2 reads FQNEAQ (reference sequence). V was shortened by 5 bases and J by 2 bases, with 9 bases between the two germline ends. This CDR3 is 13 amino acids long. CDR3 DNA sequence: TGTGCCAGCAGCCGAACTAGTCAAGAGACCCAGTACTTC. Translating gives CASSRTSQETQYF.

V usage is TRBV11-2 and J usage is TRBJ2-5; a weak D match, TRBD1 (6 bases). The CDR3 consists of 15 residues. With 2 bases removed from V and 2 bases from J, the gap between germline ends came to 12 bases. In germline, CDR1 is SGHAT, CDR2 FQNNGV. CDR3 DNA: TGTGCCAGCAGCTTATTGGGGGCCGGGCAAGAGACCCAGTACTTC. Translating it yields CASSLLGAGQETQYF. The full variable domain, rest sourced from reference TRBV11-2 and TRBJ2-5, is EAGVAQSPRYKIIEKRQSVAFWCNPISGHATLYWYQQILGQGPKLLIQFQNNGVVDDSQLPKDRFSAERLKGVDSTLKIQPAKLEDSAVYLCASSLLGAGQETQYFGPGTRLLVL.

The rearrangement links TRBV6-5 to TRBJ2-3, with D possibly TRBD2 on 5 matching bases. The CDR3 spans 14 residues. Germline loops: CDR1 MNHEY, CDR2 SVGAGI. The V gene lost 7 bases and the J gene lost 3 bases, with 14 bases spanning the gap. The CDR3 sequence is CASKAGYVTDTQYF. For the CDR3, the DNA is TGTGCCAGCAAGGCGGGCTATGTTACAGATACGCAGTATTTT.

This clone was detected once. V and J are TRBV2 and TRBJ2-1; D may be TRBD2 (6 bases). Trimming removed 7 bases from V and 8 bases from J, with 12 bases in between. Germline V lookup: CDR1 SNHLY, CDR2 FYNNEI. The CDR3 is 12 amino acids. CDR3 protein: CASTPGLYEQFF. The CDR3 DNA sequence: TGTGCCAGCACTCCGGGACTTTATGAGCAGTTCTTC.

On this clone itself: A single base is all that separates this from a far larger clone, so a read error is likely. Within the sample, other DNA sequences also encode this same CDR3. V gene TRBV11-2 combines with J gene TRBJ2-1, with 9 bases that match TRBD2. Germline CDR1 is SGHAT and CDR2 is FQNNGV. The V and J ends lost 5 bases and 0 bases, in that order; junction bases with no gene match: 2. This CDR3 is built from 15 residues. CDR3 DNA sequence: TGTGCCAGCAGCGTTAGCGGGAGCTCCTACAATGAGCAGTTCTTC. Protein sequence: CASSVSGSSYNEQFF.

As concerns this clone: The sample has other DNA sequences that encode this CDR3 too. The rearrangement joins TRBV10-1 to TRBJ1-1, with no clear D. CDR3 length: 13 residues. Between the trimmed V and J ends, which lost 0 bases and 1 base, there was a span of 3 bases. Germline V gene sequence: CDR1 WNHNN, CDR2 SYGVQD (reference sequence). CDR3 protein: CASSESGNTEAFF. The CDR3 DNA reads as TGCGCCAGCAGTGAGTCGGGGAACACTGAAGCTTTCTTT.

The gene calls are TRBV11-2 and TRBJ2-1; D is uncertain. With 0 bases removed from V and 2 bases from J, the gap between germline ends came to 8 bases. CDR3 length: 15 residues. Germline V gene lookup returns CDR1 SGHAT and CDR2 FQNNGV. CDR3 loop: CASSLDGLAYNEQFF. CDR3 sequence (DNA): TGTGCCAGCAGCTTAGATGGGCTAGCCTACAATGAGCAGTTCTTC.